The present T cell receptor beta chain was sequenced within a study of Ad26.COV2.S vaccination and SARS-CoV-2 variants. Looking at the study overall: Ad26.COV2.S was injected intramuscularly once or twice, 56 days apart.

Treatment indicated: some 20 received Ad26.COV2.S at low or high dose, single or two shots; about 5 received placebo; per-sample allocation not given. The study sampled participants on day 63 after the first vaccine or placebo injection. An Ad26 vector expressing Wuhan-strain SARS-CoV-2 spike constituted the vaccine. About this clone itself: Its cognate antigen is unknown.

Data came from immunoSEQ multiplex PCR; TCRdb stores just in-frame clones and leaves some out. The table shows a few hundred thousand clones, with over 75% occurring only once. The ends were cut back, 0 bases at V and 6 bases at J, with 15 bases in the middle. CDR1 and CDR2 (germline): SEHNR, FQNEAQ (reference sequence). The CDR3 contains 17 residues. General observations from the study: The TCR breadth and depth analyses may have produced an underestimate of total T cell responses.

The sequencing used peripheral blood, collected in a trial of Ad26.COV2.S vaccine versus placebo. The V call is TRBV7-9, the J call TRBJ1-6, with D possibly matching TRBD1 (5 bases). The source of this sequence is a person aged 18 to 59 who received the Ad26.COV2.S COVID-19 vaccine or a placebo. CDR3: CASSLARPGPPNSPLHF. The CDR3 nucleotides are TGTGCCAGCAGCTTAGCCCGACCGGGGCCACCTAATTCACCCCTCCACTTT. The full variable domain, in which reference TRBV7-9 and TRBJ1-6 provide the parts outside the CDR3, is DTGVSQNPRHKITKRGQNVTFRCDPISEHNRLYWYRQTLGQGPEFLTYFQNEAQLEKSRLLSDRFSAERPKGSFSTLEIQRTEQGDSAMYLCASSLARPGPPNSPLHFGNGTRLTVT.